Shown below are 14 T cell receptor beta chains from a single sample sequenced in a study of T cells in Graves' hyperthyroidism and ophthalmopathy. Amplification of TCR beta CDR3 regions used RNA as the template. The HTBI primer set drove a first-round RT-PCR of the TCR CDR3. TCRdb called the multiplex PCR reads again in MiXCR, with one record for every CDR3 protein. The table lists about 570,000 distinct CDR3 sequences, roughly 50% of them singletons, with roughly 19% in the top ten. The specimen was peripheral blood or thyroid tissue (not recorded which). The source of these receptors is an adult woman with Graves' disease, either hyperthyroidism or ophthalmopathy (not recorded which).

The V call is TRBV19, the J call TRBJ2-2, with 13 bases aligning to TRBD2. From germline, CDR1 is LNHDA and CDR2 SQIVND (reference sequence). The CDR3 runs to 16 residues. J was trimmed by 5 bases and V by 8 bases; bases with no gene match: 8. In DNA form, the CDR3 reads TGTGCCAGTCTTTCGGGACTAGCGGGACATACCGGGGAGCTGTTTTTT. It specifies CASLSGLAGHTGELFF.

This clonotype was seen many times. This chain joins TRBV15 and TRBJ1-6; 11 bases agree with TRBD1. The J segment lost 7 bases and the V segment lost 3 bases, leaving 8 bases of the junction unmatched. Germline V CDR1 and CDR2: LNHNV, YYDKDF (reference sequence). This CDR3 spans 17 amino acids. This CDR3 reads CATSSGGGDRGNSPLHF. The CDR3 DNA follows: TGTGCCACCAGCAGCGGCGGAGGGGACAGGGGGAATTCACCCCTCCACTTT.

This chain joins TRBV5-5 and TRBJ1-1; a weak D match, TRBD1 (6 bases). CDR1 and CDR2 from the germline V gene are SGHKS and YYEKEE (reference sequence). Trimming shortened V by 0 bases and J by 2 bases, and 11 bases separated the two germline ends. CDR3 size: 15 residues. As DNA, the CDR3 is TGTGCCAGCAGCTTGGCGGGGGGCCCAAACACTGAAGCTTTCTTT. It codes for CASSLAGGPNTEAFF.

This clonotype was observed a few times. The rearrangement uses TRBV10-3 and TRBJ1-4, with TRBD1 matching over 9 bases. Germline loops: CDR1 ENHRY, CDR2 SYGVKD. Trimming cost V 11 bases and J 6 bases; bases outside gene matches: 4. This CDR3 has 12 amino acids. The CDR3 nucleotides read TGTGCCTCTCGGACAGGGGATGAAAAACTGTTTTTT. This translates into CASRTGDEKLFF.

This clonotype was detected many times. This chain joins TRBV12-3 or TRBV12-4 and TRBJ1-1; perhaps TRBD1 as D (5 bases). This CDR3 contains 14 residues. V shed 2 bases and J shed 8 bases, with 15 bases lying between them. This CDR3 is CASSLSLGGREAFF. In nucleotides, the CDR3 is TGTGCCAGCAGTTTATCTCTGGGGGGGAGAGAAGCTTTCTTT.

This clonotype was found many times. CDR3 sequence: CASSGASFNSGANVLTF. The CDR3 region has the DNA TGTGCCAGCAGTGGGGCCAGTTTTAACTCTGGGGCCAACGTCCTGACTTTC. The rearrangement uses TRBV6-1 and TRBJ2-6; D gene uncertain. This CDR3 contains 17 residues. Germline V gene lookup returns CDR1 MNHNS and CDR2 SASEGT. The germline V and J ends were trimmed by 4 bases and 0 bases, with 13 bases remaining between them.

With regard to this clonotype: A read error may explain this, as a much larger clone is one base away. The genes are TRBV6-1 and TRBJ1-5; D unresolved. Germline assignment: CDR1 MNHNS and CDR2 SASEGT. CDR3 length equals 14 residues. With 8 bases removed from V and 3 bases from J, the gap between germline ends came to 14 bases. The chain's CDR3 is CASGLPGVNQPQHF. DNA for the CDR3: TGTGCCAGCGGCCTCCCCGGAGTCAATCAGCCCCAGCATTTT.

The table lists this clonotype with many counts. The rearrangement joins TRBV7-2 to TRBJ1-6; 10 bases line up with TRBD1. Trimming took 5 bases from V and 7 from J; bases not matched to a gene: 8. The CDR3 extends over 16 amino acids. Per the germline V gene, CDR1 is SGHTA and CDR2 is FQGNSA. The CDR3 bases are TGTGCCAGCAGCCAACCGAGACAGGGGGCCAATTCACCCCTCCACTTT. It specifies CASSQPRQGANSPLHF.

This chain links TRBV10-3 with TRBJ2-3; 7 bases align to TRBD1. The J segment lost 2 bases and the V segment lost 10 bases, leaving 9 bases of the junction unmatched. Germline loops: CDR1 ENHRY, CDR2 SYGVKD. The CDR3 length is 14 residues. The CDR3 loop reads CATRQGSPTDTQYF. In DNA form, the CDR3 reads TGTGCCACACGACAGGGATCCCCCACAGATACGCAGTATTTT.

This clonotype has only a few counts. V is TRBV7-9 and J is TRBJ2-5; D is possibly TRBD2 (6 bases). Per germline, CDR1 SEHNR and CDR2 FQNEAQ (reference sequence). Trimming removed 2 bases from V and 2 bases from J, with 15 bases in between. This CDR3 has 16 residues. CDR3 nucleotide sequence: TGTGCCAGCAGCTTACCCCGAGCGGGCGCGCAAGAGACCCAGTACTTC. Translation gives CASSLPRAGAQETQYF. Drawing the rest from reference TRBV7-9 and TRBJ2-5, the complete variable domain is DTGVSQNPRHKITKRGQNVTFRCDPISEHNRLYWYRQTLGQGPEFLTYFQNEAQLEKSRLLSDRFSAERPKGSFSTLEIQRTEQGDSAMYLCASSLPRAGAQETQYFGPGTRLLVL.

This clonotype was seen at least ten times. The genes are TRBV7-9 and TRBJ1-2; D unclear. Trimming cost V 5 bases and J 0 bases, with 16 bases left between them. The V gene's germline CDR1 is SEHNR and CDR2 FQNEAQ (reference sequence). The CDR3 has 16 amino acids. DNA of the CDR3: TGTGCCAGCAGCGCAAGCAGACTAGACACTAACTATGGCTACACCTTC. It specifies CASSASRLDTNYGYTF. Full variable domain (missing parts from reference TRBV7-9 and TRBJ1-2): DTGVSQNPRHKITKRGQNVTFRCDPISEHNRLYWYRQTLGQGPEFLTYFQNEAQLEKSRLLSDRFSAERPKGSFSTLEIQRTEQGDSAMYLCASSASRLDTNYGYTFGSGTRLTVV.

The chain employs TRBV20-1 and TRBJ1-6, with 7 bases fitting TRBD1. The germline V gene encodes CDR1 DFQATT and CDR2 SNEGSKA (reference sequence). Trimming took 4 bases from V and 13 from J; bases not matched to a gene: 10. This CDR3 comprises 13 residues. The CDR3 bases are TGCAGTGCTAACAGGGGAGGGAATCAGCCCCTCCACTTT. The encoded protein is CSANRGGNQPLHF.

This clonotype has only a few counts. Here the CDR3 omits its conserved ending phenylalanine or tryptophan, so a read error is the likely source. The limits of the CDR3 on the DNA are not certain, so only TCRdb's listed CDR3 is given. Here the CDR3 reads CASSGMTS. The V call is TRBV13, the J call TRBJ2-5; the table's D call TRBD2 went unverified against the DNA. Both ends counted, the CDR3 spans 8 residues. Germline-derived CDR1 and CDR2 are PRHDT and FYEKMQ (reference sequence).

This clonotype was counted ten times or more. The gene calls are TRBV5-1 and TRBJ2-7; D unresolved. This CDR3 comprises 16 residues. Trimming removed 4 bases from V and 2 bases from J, with 19 bases in between. CDR1 is SGHRS, CDR2 YFSETQ, per germline. CDR3 sequence reads: CASSRGRAPRAYEQYF. For the CDR3, the DNA is TGCGCCAGCAGCCGAGGTCGGGCTCCTAGAGCCTACGAGCAGTACTTC.